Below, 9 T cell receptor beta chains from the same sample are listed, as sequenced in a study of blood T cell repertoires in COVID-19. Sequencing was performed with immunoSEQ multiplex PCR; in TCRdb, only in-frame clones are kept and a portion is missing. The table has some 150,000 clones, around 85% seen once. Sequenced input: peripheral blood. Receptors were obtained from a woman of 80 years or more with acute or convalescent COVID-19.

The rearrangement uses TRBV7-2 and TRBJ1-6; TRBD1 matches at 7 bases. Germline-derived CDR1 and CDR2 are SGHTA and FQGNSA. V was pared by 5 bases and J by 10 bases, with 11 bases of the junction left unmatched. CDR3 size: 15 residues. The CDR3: CASSPTDRRNSPLHF. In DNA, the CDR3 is TGTGCCAGCAGCCCAACGGACAGGCGGAACTCACCCCTCCACTTT.

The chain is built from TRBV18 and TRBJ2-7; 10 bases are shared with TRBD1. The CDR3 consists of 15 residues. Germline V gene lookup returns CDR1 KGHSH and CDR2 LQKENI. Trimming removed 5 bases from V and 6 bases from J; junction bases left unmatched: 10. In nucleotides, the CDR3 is TGTGCCAGCTCAGCCGGACAGGGGGGAAAAGGCGAGCAGTACTTC. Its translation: CASSAGQGGKGEQYF.

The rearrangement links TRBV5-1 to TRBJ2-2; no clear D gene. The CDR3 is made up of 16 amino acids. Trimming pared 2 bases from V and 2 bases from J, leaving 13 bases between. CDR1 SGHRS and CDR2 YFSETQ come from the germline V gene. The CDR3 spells CASSFLSVDNTGELFF. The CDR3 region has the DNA TGCGCCAGCAGCTTTCTATCCGTTGATAACACCGGGGAGCTGTTTTTT.

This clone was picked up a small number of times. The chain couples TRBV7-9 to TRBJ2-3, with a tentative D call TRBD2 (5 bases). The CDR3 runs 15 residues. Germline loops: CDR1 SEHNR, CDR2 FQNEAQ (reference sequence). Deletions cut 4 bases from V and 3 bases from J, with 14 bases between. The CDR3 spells CASSSKLVGTDTQYF. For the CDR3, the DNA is TGTGCCAGCAGCTCAAAACTAGTGGGAACAGATACGCAGTATTTT.

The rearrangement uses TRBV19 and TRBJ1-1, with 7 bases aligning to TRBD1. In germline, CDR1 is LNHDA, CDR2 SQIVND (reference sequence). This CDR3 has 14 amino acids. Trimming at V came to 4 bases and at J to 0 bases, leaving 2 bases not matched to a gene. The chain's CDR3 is CASSKGQMNTEAFF. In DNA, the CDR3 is TGTGCCAGTAGTAAGGGACAGATGAACACTGAAGCTTTCTTT. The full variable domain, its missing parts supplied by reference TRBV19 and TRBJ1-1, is DGGITQSPKYLFRKEGQNVTLSCEQNLNHDAMYWYRQDPGQGLRLIYYSQIVNDFQKGDIAEGYSVSREKKESFPLTVTSAQKNPTAFYLCASSKGQMNTEAFFGQGTRLTVV.

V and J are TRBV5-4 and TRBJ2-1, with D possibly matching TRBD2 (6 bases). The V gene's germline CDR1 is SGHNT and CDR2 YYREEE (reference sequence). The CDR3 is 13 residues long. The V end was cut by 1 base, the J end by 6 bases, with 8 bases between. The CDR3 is CASSLRGGNEQFF. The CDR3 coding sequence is TGTGCCAGCAGCTTGAGGGGAGGCAATGAGCAGTTCTTC. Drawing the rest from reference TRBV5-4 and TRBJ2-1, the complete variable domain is ETGVTQSPTHLIKTRGQQVTLRCSSQSGHNTVSWYQQALGQGPQFIFQYYREEENGRGNFPPRFSGLQFPNYSSELNVNALELDDSALYLCASSLRGGNEQFFGPGTRLTVL.

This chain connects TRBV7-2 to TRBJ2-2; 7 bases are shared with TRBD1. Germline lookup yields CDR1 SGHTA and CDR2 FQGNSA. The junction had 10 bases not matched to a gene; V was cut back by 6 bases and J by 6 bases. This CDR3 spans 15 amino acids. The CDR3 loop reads CASRTTGNYAGELFF. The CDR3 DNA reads TGTGCCAGCAGAACGACAGGGAATTACGCCGGGGAGCTGTTTTTT.

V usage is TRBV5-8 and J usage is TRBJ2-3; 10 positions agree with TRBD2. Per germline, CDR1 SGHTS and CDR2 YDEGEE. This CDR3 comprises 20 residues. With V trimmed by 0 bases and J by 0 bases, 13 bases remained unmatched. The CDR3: CASSLALGLAGATSTDTQYF. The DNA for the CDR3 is TGTGCCAGCAGCTTGGCCCTCGGTCTAGCGGGGGCGACAAGCACAGATACGCAGTATTTT.

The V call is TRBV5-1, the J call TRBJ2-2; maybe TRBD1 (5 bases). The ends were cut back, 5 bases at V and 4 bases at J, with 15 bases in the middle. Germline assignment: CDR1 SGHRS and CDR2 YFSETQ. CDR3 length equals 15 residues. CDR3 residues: CASRSPQGFTGELFF. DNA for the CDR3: TGCGCCAGCAGGTCTCCTCAGGGTTTCACCGGGGAGCTGTTTTTT.